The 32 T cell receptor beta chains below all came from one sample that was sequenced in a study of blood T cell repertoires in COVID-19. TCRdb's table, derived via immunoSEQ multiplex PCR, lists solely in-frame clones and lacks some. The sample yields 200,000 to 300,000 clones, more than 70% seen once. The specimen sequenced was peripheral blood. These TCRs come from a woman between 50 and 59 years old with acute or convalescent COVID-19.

CDR3 coding DNA: TGTGCCAGCAGCTTAGGAGGGTACCCAGATACGCAGTATTTT. Amino acids: CASSLGGYPDTQYF. This chain connects TRBV7-8 to TRBJ2-3; the D gene is possibly TRBD2 (5 bases). Trimming shortened V by 1 base and J by 4 bases, and 9 bases separated the two germline ends. Looked up from germline, CDR1 is SGHVS and CDR2 is FQNEAQ. This CDR3 has 14 residues.

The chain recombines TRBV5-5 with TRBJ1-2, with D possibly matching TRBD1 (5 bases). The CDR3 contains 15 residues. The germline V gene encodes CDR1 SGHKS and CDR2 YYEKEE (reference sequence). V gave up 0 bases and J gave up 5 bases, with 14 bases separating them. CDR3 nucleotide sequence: TGTGCCAGCAGCTTGGATCCGGGACTATGGTATGGCTACACCTTC. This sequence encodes CASSLDPGLWYGYTF. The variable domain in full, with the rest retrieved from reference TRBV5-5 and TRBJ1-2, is DAGVTQSPTHLIKTRGQQVTLRCSPISGHKSVSWYQQVLGQGPQFIFQYYEKEERGRGNFPDRFSARQFPNYSSELNVNALLLGDSALYLCASSLDPGLWYGYTFGSGTRLTVV.

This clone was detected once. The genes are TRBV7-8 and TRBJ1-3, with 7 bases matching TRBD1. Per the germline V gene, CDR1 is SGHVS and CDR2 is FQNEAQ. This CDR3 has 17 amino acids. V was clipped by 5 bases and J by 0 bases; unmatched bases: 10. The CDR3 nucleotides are TGTGCCAGCAGCACCACCGGGACAGCGGTCTCTGGAAACACCATATATTTT. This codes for CASSTTGTAVSGNTIYF.

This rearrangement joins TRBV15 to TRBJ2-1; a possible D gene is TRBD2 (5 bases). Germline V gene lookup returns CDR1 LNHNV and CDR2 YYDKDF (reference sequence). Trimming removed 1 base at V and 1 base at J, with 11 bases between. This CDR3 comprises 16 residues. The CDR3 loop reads CATSRGPSRSYNEQFF. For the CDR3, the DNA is TGTGCCACCAGCAGAGGACCTAGCAGGTCCTACAATGAGCAGTTCTTC.

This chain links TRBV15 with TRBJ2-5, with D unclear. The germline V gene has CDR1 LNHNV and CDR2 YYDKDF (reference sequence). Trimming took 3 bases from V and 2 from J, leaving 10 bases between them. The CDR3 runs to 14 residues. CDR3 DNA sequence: TGTGCCACCAGCAGGTCCCGTATACAAGAGACCCAGTACTTC. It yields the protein CATSRSRIQETQYF.

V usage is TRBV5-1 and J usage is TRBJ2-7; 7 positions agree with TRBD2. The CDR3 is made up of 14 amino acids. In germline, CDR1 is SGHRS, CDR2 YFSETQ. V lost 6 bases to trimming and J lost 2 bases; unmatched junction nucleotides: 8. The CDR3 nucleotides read TGCGCCAGCACGAATACGGGAGGACCCTACGAGCAGTACTTC. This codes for CASTNTGGPYEQYF.

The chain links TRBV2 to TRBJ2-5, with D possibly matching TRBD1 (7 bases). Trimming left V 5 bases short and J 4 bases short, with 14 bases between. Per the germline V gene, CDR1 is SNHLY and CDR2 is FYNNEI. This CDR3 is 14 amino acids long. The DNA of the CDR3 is TGTGCCAGCAGTCCCGGGACAGCGGGAGAGACCCAGTACTTC. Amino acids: CASSPGTAGETQYF.

The CDR3 is CASSLDPGGAGNTIYF. The DNA for the CDR3 is TGTGCCAGCAGCTTGGACCCAGGGGGCGCCGGAAACACCATATATTTT. The genes are TRBV5-6 and TRBJ1-3, with 8 bases lining up with TRBD1. V gave up 0 bases and J gave up 4 bases; unmatched junction bases: 6. CDR1 is SGHDT and CDR2 is YYEEEE in the germline V gene. The CDR3 is 16 amino acids. Looking up the rest from reference TRBV5-6 and TRBJ1-3 gives the full variable domain: DAGVTQSPTHLIKTRGQQVTLRCSPKSGHDTVSWYQQALGQGPQFIFQYYEEEERQRGNFPDRFSGHQFPNYSSELNVNALLLGDSALYLCASSLDPGGAGNTIYFGEGSWLTVV.

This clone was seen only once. The CDR3 sequence: CSASGTGYEQYF. CDR3 coding DNA: TGCAGTGCTAGTGGTACCGGCTACGAGCAGTACTTC. J is TRBJ2-7 and V is TRBV20-1; D is unclear. In germline, CDR1 is DFQATT, CDR2 SNEGSKA (reference sequence). There are 12 residues in the CDR3. Trimming shortened V by 3 bases and J by 3 bases, and 9 bases separated the two germline ends.

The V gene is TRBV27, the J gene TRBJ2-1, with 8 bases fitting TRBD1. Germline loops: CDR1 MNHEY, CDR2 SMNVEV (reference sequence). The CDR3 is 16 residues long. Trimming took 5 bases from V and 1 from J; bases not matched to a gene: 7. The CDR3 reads CASSPFGQGSYNEQFF. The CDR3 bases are TGTGCCAGCAGTCCGTTCGGACAGGGTTCCTACAATGAGCAGTTCTTC.

The CDR3 DNA sequence: TGTGCCACCCAGGGTTACAATGAGCAGTTCTTC. It is translated as CATQGYNEQFF. J is TRBJ2-1 and V is TRBV10-3; D might be TRBD1 (5 bases). This CDR3 contains 11 residues. Trimming removed 10 bases at V and 4 bases at J, with 8 bases between. From germline, CDR1 is ENHRY and CDR2 SYGVKD.

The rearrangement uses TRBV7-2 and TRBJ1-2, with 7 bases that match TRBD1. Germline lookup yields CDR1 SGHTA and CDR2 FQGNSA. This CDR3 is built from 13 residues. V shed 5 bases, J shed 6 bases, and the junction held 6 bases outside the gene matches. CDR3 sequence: CASSVGQDHGYTF. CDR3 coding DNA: TGTGCCAGCAGCGTTGGACAGGACCATGGCTACACCTTC.

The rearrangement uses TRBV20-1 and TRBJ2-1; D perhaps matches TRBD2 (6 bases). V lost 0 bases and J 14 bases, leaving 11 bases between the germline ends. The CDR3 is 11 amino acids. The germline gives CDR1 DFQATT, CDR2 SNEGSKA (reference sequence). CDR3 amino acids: CSAREGLGEFF. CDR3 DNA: TGCAGTGCTAGAGAGGGACTGGGGGAGTTCTTC.

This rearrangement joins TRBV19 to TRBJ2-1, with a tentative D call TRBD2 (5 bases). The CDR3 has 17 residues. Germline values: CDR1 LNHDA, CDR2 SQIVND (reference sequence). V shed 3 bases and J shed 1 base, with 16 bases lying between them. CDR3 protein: CASSIRGWEESYNEQFF. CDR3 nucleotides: TGTGCCAGTAGTATCAGAGGGTGGGAAGAGTCCTACAATGAGCAGTTCTTC. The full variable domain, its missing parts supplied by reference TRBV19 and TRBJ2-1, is DGGITQSPKYLFRKEGQNVTLSCEQNLNHDAMYWYRQDPGQGLRLIYYSQIVNDFQKGDIAEGYSVSREKKESFPLTVTSAQKNPTAFYLCASSIRGWEESYNEQFFGPGTRLTVL.

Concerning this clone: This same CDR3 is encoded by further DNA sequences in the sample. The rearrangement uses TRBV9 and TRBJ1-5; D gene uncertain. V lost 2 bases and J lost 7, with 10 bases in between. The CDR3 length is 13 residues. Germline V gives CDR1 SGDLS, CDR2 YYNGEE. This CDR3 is CASSVREGQPQHF. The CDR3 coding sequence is TGTGCCAGCAGCGTCCGGGAGGGACAGCCCCAGCATTTT. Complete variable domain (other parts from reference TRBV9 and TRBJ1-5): DSGVTQTPKHLITATGQRVTLRCSPRSGDLSVYWYQQSLDQGLQFLIQYYNGEERAKGNILERFSAQQFPDLHSELNLSSLELGDSALYFCASSVREGQPQHFGDGTRLSIL.

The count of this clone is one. The CDR3 here is CASRPGQGSYEQYF. In DNA, the CDR3 is TGTGCCAGTAGGCCGGGACAGGGATCCTACGAGCAGTACTTC. This chain uses TRBV19 with TRBJ2-7; 9 bases match TRBD1. The CDR3 totals 14 residues. Germline V gene sequence: CDR1 LNHDA, CDR2 SQIVND (reference sequence). V was clipped by 6 bases and J by 1 base; unmatched bases: 4.

The CDR3 DNA follows: TGCAGCGTGGCTACACAACAGGTCTGGGTTTACAATGAGCAGTTCTTC. Its protein product is CSVATQQVWVYNEQFF. This chain joins TRBV29-1 and TRBJ2-1; weak D call: TRBD1 (5 bases). V was cut by 6 bases and J by 4 bases, with 22 bases left in between. The CDR3 is 16 residues long. Germline V gives CDR1 SQVTM, CDR2 ANQGSEA.

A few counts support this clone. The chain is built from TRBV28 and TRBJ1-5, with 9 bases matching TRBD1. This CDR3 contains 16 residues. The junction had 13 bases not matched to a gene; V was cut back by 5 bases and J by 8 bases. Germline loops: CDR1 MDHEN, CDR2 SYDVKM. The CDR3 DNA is TGTGCCAGCAGTCGACCACGGACAGGGGCAGGGGAGCCCCAGCATTTT. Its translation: CASSRPRTGAGEPQHF. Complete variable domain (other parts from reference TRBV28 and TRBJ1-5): DVKVTQSSRYLVKRTGEKVFLECVQDMDHENMFWYRQDPGLGLRLIYFSYDVKMKEKGDIPEGYSVSREKKERFSLILESASTNQTSMYLCASSRPRTGAGEPQHFGDGTRLSIL.

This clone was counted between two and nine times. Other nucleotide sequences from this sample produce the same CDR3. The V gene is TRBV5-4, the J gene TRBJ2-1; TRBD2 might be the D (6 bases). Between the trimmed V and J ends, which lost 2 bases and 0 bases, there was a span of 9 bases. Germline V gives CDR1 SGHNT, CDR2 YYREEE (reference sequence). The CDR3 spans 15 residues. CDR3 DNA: TGTGCCAGCAGCTTTAGCGGAAGCTCCTACAATGAGCAGTTCTTC. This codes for CASSFSGSSYNEQFF.

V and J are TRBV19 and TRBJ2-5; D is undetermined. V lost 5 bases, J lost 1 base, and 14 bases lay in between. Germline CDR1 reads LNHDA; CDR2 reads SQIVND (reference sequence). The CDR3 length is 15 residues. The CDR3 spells CASSLRQVAQETQYF. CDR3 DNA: TGTGCCAGTAGTCTACGGCAGGTCGCCCAAGAGACCCAGTACTTC. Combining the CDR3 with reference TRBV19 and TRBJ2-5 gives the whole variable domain DGGITQSPKYLFRKEGQNVTLSCEQNLNHDAMYWYRQDPGQGLRLIYYSQIVNDFQKGDIAEGYSVSREKKESFPLTVTSAQKNPTAFYLCASSLRQVAQETQYFGPGTRLLVL.

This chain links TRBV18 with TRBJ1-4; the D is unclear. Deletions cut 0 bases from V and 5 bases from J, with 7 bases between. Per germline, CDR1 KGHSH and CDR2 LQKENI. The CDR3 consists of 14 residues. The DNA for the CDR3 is TGTGCCAGCTCACCACCGCGGGGAAATGAAAAACTGTTTTTT. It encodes CASSPPRGNEKLFF.

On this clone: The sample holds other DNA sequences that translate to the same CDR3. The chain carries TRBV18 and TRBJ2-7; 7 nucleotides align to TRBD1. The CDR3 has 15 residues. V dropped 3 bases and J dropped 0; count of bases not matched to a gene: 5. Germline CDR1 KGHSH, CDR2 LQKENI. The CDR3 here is CASSPSRDSSYEQYF. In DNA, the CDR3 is TGTGCCAGCTCACCTTCCCGGGACAGCTCCTACGAGCAGTACTTC. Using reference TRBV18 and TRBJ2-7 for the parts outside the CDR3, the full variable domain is NAGVMQNPRHLVRRRGQEARLRCSPMKGHSHVYWYRQLPEEGLKFMVYLQKENIIDESGMPKERFSAEFPKEGPSILRIQQVVRGDSAAYFCASSPSRDSSYEQYFGPGTRLTVT.

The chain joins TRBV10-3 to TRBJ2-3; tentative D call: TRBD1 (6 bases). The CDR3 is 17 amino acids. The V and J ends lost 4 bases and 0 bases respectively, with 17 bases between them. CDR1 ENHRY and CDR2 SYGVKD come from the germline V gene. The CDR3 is CAISGSIRDTSTDTQYF. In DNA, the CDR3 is TGTGCCATCAGTGGGTCGATCCGGGACACTAGCACAGATACGCAGTATTTT.

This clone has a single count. CDR3 protein: CASSLSTGRKLFF. The CDR3 DNA reads TGTGCCAGCAGCTTATCTACAGGGCGAAAACTGTTTTTT. The rearrangement links TRBV7-2 to TRBJ1-4, with a weak D call TRBD1 (6 bases). Germline V gives CDR1 SGHTA, CDR2 FQGNSA. The germline V and J ends were trimmed by 2 bases and 10 bases, with 11 bases remaining between them. There are 13 residues in the CDR3.

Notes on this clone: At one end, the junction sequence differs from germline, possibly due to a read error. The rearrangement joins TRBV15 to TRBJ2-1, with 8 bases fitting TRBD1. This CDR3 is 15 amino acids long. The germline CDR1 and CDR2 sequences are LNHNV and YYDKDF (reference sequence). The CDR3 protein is CTTREVRGRRIEQFF. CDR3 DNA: TGTACCACCAGAGAAGTCAGGGGGCGTAGGATTGAGCAGTTCTTC.

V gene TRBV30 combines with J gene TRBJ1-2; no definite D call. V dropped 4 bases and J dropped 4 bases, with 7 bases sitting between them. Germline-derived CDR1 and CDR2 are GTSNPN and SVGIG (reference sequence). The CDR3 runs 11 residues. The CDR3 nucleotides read TGTGCCTGGACTGGCAGCTATGGCTACACCTTC. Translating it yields CAWTGSYGYTF.

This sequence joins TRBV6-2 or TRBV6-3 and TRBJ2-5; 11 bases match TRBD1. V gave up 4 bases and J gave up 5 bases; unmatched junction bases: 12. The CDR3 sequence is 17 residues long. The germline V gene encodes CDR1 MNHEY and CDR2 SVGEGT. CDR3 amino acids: CASSFVGQGARWETQYF. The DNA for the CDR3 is TGTGCCAGCAGTTTTGTAGGACAGGGGGCGCGTTGGGAGACCCAGTACTTC.

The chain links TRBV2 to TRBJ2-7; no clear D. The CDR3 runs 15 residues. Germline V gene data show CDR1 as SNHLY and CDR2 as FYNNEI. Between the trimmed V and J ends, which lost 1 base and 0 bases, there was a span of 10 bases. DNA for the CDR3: TGTGCCAGCAGTGAAGTCCATGGTAGCTCCTACGAGCAGTACTTC. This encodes CASSEVHGSSYEQYF.

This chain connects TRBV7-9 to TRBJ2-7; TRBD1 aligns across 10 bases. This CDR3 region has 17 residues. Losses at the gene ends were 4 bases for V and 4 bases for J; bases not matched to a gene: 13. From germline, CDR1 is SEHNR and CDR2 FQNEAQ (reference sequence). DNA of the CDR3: TGTGCCAGCAGCTCACCTCTGAGACGGGACAGGGGTTACGAGCAGTACTTC. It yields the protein CASSSPLRRDRGYEQYF.

The CDR3 region is CASSSRTRAGELFF. DNA of the CDR3: TGTGCCAGCAGCTCGCGGACGAGGGCCGGGGAGCTGTTTTTT. The chain links TRBV9 to TRBJ2-2; D might be TRBD2 (5 bases). V shed 4 bases and J shed 6 bases, with 13 bases lying between them. Germline V CDR1 and CDR2: SGDLS, YYNGEE. The CDR3 sequence is 14 residues long.

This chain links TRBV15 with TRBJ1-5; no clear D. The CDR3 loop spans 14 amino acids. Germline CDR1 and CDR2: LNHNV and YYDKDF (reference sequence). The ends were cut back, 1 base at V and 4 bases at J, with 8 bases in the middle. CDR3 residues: CATSRVSENQPQHF. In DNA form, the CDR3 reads TGTGCCACCAGCAGAGTAAGCGAAAATCAGCCCCAGCATTTT.

The CDR3 loop is CASSLEQASPLHF. The CDR3 nucleotides read TGTGCCAGCAGCTTAGAACAGGCTTCACCCCTCCACTTT. The V call is TRBV7-9, the J call TRBJ1-6, with D possibly being TRBD1 (5 bases). The CDR3 has 13 amino acids. Germline lookup yields CDR1 SEHNR and CDR2 FQNEAQ (reference sequence). Trimming left V 1 base short and J 9 bases short, with 7 bases between.